The 31 T cell receptor beta chains below come from one sample, sequenced in a study of cytomegalovirus exposure and HLA in healthy donors. The PCR used 60 Vbeta and 13 Jbeta primers. Clones were read by immunoSEQ multiplex PCR, and TCRdb kept only the in-frame ones, dropping some. Of some 190,000 clones in the sample, 76% were seen once. Sequenced: PBMCs. These receptors came from a woman under 40 in good health and CMV-seropositive.

The gene calls are TRBV7-2 and TRBJ2-7, with 7 nucleotides matching TRBD1. CDR3 length: 15 residues. After removal of 2 bases from V and 0 bases from J, the junction contained 4 bases not matched to a gene. Germline V gene lookup returns CDR1 SGHTA and CDR2 FQGNSA. CDR3 DNA sequence: TGTGCCAGCAGCTTAAGGACAGGAAGCTCCTACGAGCAGTACTTC. Translation gives CASSLRTGSSYEQYF.

The chain carries TRBV7-8 and TRBJ2-2; possibly TRBD1 for D (5 bases). Germline CDR1 and CDR2: SGHVS and FQNEAQ. Trimming took off 5 bases at V and 5 bases at J, with 9 bases between the two ends. This CDR3 spans 13 amino acids. The CDR3 reads CASSMTATGELFF. The CDR3 region has the DNA TGTGCCAGCAGCATGACAGCTACCGGGGAGCTGTTTTTT.

This clone came up a few times. The chain joins TRBV7-2 to TRBJ1-5; maybe TRBD1 (5 bases). The CDR3 has 15 residues. The V gene lost 0 bases and the J gene lost 5 bases, with 11 bases spanning the gap. Per germline, CDR1 SGHTA and CDR2 FQGNSA. The CDR3 is CASSLAVQGDQPQHF. CDR3 coding DNA: TGTGCCAGCAGCTTAGCGGTGCAGGGTGATCAGCCCCAGCATTTT.

J is TRBJ2-2 and V is TRBV29-1, with 9 positions matching TRBD2. Germline trimming cut 1 base from V and 7 bases from J; bases unmatched to any gene: 4. This CDR3 comprises 14 residues. Germline CDR1 is SQVTM and CDR2 is ANQGSEA. The CDR3: CSVEVNSGGGELFF. Written as DNA, the CDR3 is TGCAGCGTTGAAGTGAATAGCGGGGGCGGGGAGCTGTTTTTT.

The chain recombines TRBV10-3 with TRBJ1-4; perhaps TRBD1 as D (6 bases). V was cut by 2 bases and J by 8 bases, with 6 bases left in between. In germline, CDR1 is ENHRY, CDR2 SYGVKD. This CDR3 has 12 amino acids. CDR3 protein: CAISEGGEKLFF. The CDR3 bases are TGTGCCATCAGTGAGGGGGGCGAAAAACTGTTTTTT.

CDR3 DNA sequence: TGTGCCAGCAGCGTACAGGGGGCGGGTGGCTACACCTTC. It codes for CASSVQGAGGYTF. This rearrangement joins TRBV13 to TRBJ1-2, with TRBD1 matching over 9 bases. CDR3 length: 13 amino acids. Germline V CDR1 and CDR2: PRHDT, FYEKMQ (reference sequence). Trimming cost V 5 bases and J 7 bases; bases outside gene matches: 5.

The genes are TRBV28 and TRBJ1-3; 12 bases fit TRBD1. After removal of 3 bases from V and 5 bases from J, the junction contained 8 bases not matched to a gene. Per germline, CDR1 MDHEN and CDR2 SYDVKM. This CDR3 is built from 17 residues. The CDR3 DNA reads as TGTGCCAGCAGTTTTTGGGGACAGGGGGCGCAGAGAAACACCATATATTTT. Protein product: CASSFWGQGAQRNTIYF.

Here the CDR3 reads CASSLEPDRDTQYF. In nucleotides, the CDR3 is TGTGCCAGCAGCTTAGAACCGGACAGAGATACGCAGTATTTT. V is TRBV7-9 and J is TRBJ2-3; tentative D call: TRBD1 (6 bases). With 1 base removed from V and 5 bases from J, the gap between germline ends came to 10 bases. Germline assignment: CDR1 SEHNR and CDR2 FQNEAQ (reference sequence). CDR3 length equals 14 residues.

This clone was seen a handful of times. The CDR3 is CASSSGVRYEQYF. The CDR3 nucleotides are TGTGCCAGCAGTTCGGGAGTGCGTTACGAGCAGTACTTC. The rearrangement links TRBV7-2 to TRBJ2-5, with D perhaps TRBD2 (6 bases). Judging by the DNA end, TRBJ2-7 fits better; the J call may be wrong. Germline-derived CDR1 and CDR2 are SGHTA and FQGNSA. The CDR3 has 13 amino acids.

This chain uses TRBV6-1 with TRBJ1-2; D might be TRBD1 (5 bases). The CDR3 is 15 residues long. V was clipped by 2 bases and J by 7 bases, with 17 bases between them. Germline V gives CDR1 MNHNS, CDR2 SASEGT. CDR3 residues: CASSERDSTLSGYTF. CDR3 in DNA: TGTGCCAGCAGTGAACGGGACTCGACATTAAGTGGCTACACCTTC.

On this clone: Compared with germline, one end of the junction differs, possibly owing to a read error. The chain recombines TRBV7-9 with TRBJ2-1; D is undetermined. The CDR3 runs to 14 residues. From germline, CDR1 is SEHNR and CDR2 FQNEAQ (reference sequence). CDR3 DNA: TGTTCCAGCAGCTTTAGCAGCTCCTACAATGAGCAGTTCTTC. Its translation: CSSSFSSSYNEQFF. Drawing the rest from reference TRBV7-9 and TRBJ2-1, the complete variable domain is DTGVSQNPRHKITKRGQNVTFRCDPISEHNRLYWYRQTLGQGPEFLTYFQNEAQLEKSRLLSDRFSAERPKGSFSTLEIQRTEQGDSAMYLCSSSFSSSYNEQFFGPGTRLTVL.

This chain joins TRBV19 and TRBJ2-7; 9 nucleotides align to TRBD2. Germline V gene data show CDR1 as LNHDA and CDR2 as SQIVND (reference sequence). This CDR3 has 13 residues. J lost 5 bases, V lost 5 bases, and 4 bases had no gene match. The CDR3: CASSPSGAHEQYF. CDR3 DNA: TGTGCCAGTAGTCCTAGCGGGGCTCACGAGCAGTACTTC.

The rearrangement links TRBV30 to TRBJ1-6, with 11 bases identical to TRBD1. Germline loops: CDR1 GTSNPN, CDR2 SVGIG (reference sequence). The length of the CDR3 is 14 residues. Trimming removed 5 bases from V and 9 bases from J; junction bases left unmatched: 6. This CDR3 reads CAWGRDRGSSPLHF. The CDR3 bases are TGTGCCTGGGGTAGGGACAGGGGGAGTTCACCCCTCCACTTT.

This chain connects TRBV7-9 to TRBJ2-7; D unclear. CDR3 size: 15 residues. The V gene's germline CDR1 is SEHNR and CDR2 FQNEAQ (reference sequence). Trimming removed 5 bases at V and 2 bases at J, with 16 bases between. In nucleotides, the CDR3 is TGTGCCAGCAGCCAGGCGTCGGCTAAGCCCTACGAGCAGTACTTC. Encoded protein: CASSQASAKPYEQYF.

V gene TRBV4-1 combines with J gene TRBJ2-3; 7 bases are shared with TRBD1. Germline trimming cut 4 bases from V and 0 bases from J; bases unmatched to any gene: 13. The CDR3 spans 18 residues. CDR1 is MGHRA, CDR2 YSYEKL, per germline. The CDR3 nucleotides read TGCGCCAGCAGCCTCCAACCTGGGACAGCCCCTAGCACAGATACGCAGTATTTT. Translated, it gives CASSLQPGTAPSTDTQYF.

This clone was recorded a few times. The V and J genes are TRBV4-2 and TRBJ1-3; D ambiguous. Germline CDR1 reads LGHNA; CDR2 reads YNFKEQ. This CDR3 has 17 residues. V was pared by 0 bases and J by 0 bases, with 12 bases between. CDR3 nucleotide sequence: TGTGCCAGCAGCCAAGATGATCGGAGCGTCTCTGGAAACACCATATATTTT. Translated: CASSQDDRSVSGNTIYF.

This CDR3 is CASRPGLAGTQYF. CDR3 sequence (DNA): TGTGCCAGCAGACCCGGACTCGCCGGCACGCAGTATTTT. The rearrangement links TRBV6-5 to TRBJ2-3, with D possibly TRBD2 on 5 matching bases. Trimming removed 6 bases at V and 9 bases at J, with 16 bases between. This CDR3 comprises 13 residues. Germline V gene sequence: CDR1 MNHEY, CDR2 SVGAGI.

This clone has only one observation. This chain connects TRBV11-2 to TRBJ1-1; D call uncertain. The CDR3 is made up of 14 amino acids. V lost 4 bases, J lost 2 bases, and 11 bases lay in between. The germline gives CDR1 SGHAT, CDR2 FQNNGV. CDR3 protein: CASSSDNRNTEAFF. In nucleotides, the CDR3 is TGTGCCAGCAGCTCTGACAACCGAAACACTGAAGCTTTCTTT.

In its sample, this clone was seen a few times. The chain joins TRBV7-3 to TRBJ2-2, with D perhaps matching TRBD2 (6 bases). CDR1 is SGHTA, CDR2 FQGTGA, per germline. The CDR3 is made up of 16 amino acids. The V gene lost 5 bases and the J gene lost 4 bases, with 17 bases spanning the gap. The CDR3 reads CASSPGLVEATGELFF. In nucleotides, the CDR3 is TGTGCCAGCAGCCCGGGACTCGTAGAGGCCACCGGGGAGCTGTTTTTT.

The chain has TRBV19 and TRBJ1-5, with 9 bases matching TRBD1. The CDR3 extends over 17 amino acids. Germline CDR1 LNHDA, CDR2 SQIVND (reference sequence). After removal of 7 bases from V and 4 bases from J, the junction contained 14 bases not matched to a gene. For the CDR3, the DNA is TGTGCCAGTAATAAGGGGACAGGGAGTAATAGGAATCAGCCCCAGCATTTT. Translated: CASNKGTGSNRNQPQHF.

In the case of this clone: This CDR3 fails to terminate in the conserved phenylalanine or tryptophan, so it likely reflects a read error. The limits of the CDR3 on the DNA are not certain, so only TCRdb's listed CDR3 is given. The chain carries TRBV5-3 and TRBJ2-7; the table's D gene call, TRBD1, was not cross checked with the DNA. TRBV5-3 is assigned to the ORF class and has an uncertain function. The CDR3 is 11 amino acids long, termini counted. The CDR3 loop reads CARRLTGARVG.

V and J are TRBV9 and TRBJ2-2; 7 nucleotides line up with TRBD2. Germline CDR1 and CDR2: SGDLS and YYNGEE. CDR3 length: 15 amino acids. V shed 7 bases, J shed 0 bases, and the junction held 6 bases outside the gene matches. CDR3 region: CASAPSGTNTGELFF. CDR3 coding DNA: TGTGCCAGCGCTCCTAGCGGAACGAACACCGGGGAGCTGTTTTTT.

The genes are TRBV7-2 and TRBJ2-3; no definite D call. The CDR3 has 15 amino acids. The germline V gene has CDR1 SGHTA and CDR2 FQGNSA. Trimming cost V 3 bases and J 5 bases, with 15 bases left between them. CDR3 protein: CASSFPLAGIDTQYF. In nucleotides, the CDR3 is TGTGCCAGCAGCTTTCCCCTGGCAGGAATAGATACGCAGTATTTT.

This clone has just one count. The chain joins TRBV29-1 to TRBJ2-1; 12 bases are a match to TRBD2. Germline assignment: CDR1 SQVTM and CDR2 ANQGSEA. CDR3 length: 18 residues. The J segment lost 1 base and the V segment lost 2 bases, leaving 9 bases of the junction unmatched. The CDR3 loop reads CSVERLAGALPSYNEQFF. CDR3 DNA: TGCAGCGTTGAAAGACTAGCGGGGGCCCTCCCTTCCTACAATGAGCAGTTCTTC.

V and J are TRBV7-2 and TRBJ1-3; D remains unclear. CDR1 and CDR2 (germline): SGHTA, FQGNSA. Trimming removed 0 bases at V and 0 bases at J, with 9 bases between. This CDR3 spans 16 amino acids. The CDR3 bases are TGTGCCAGCAGCTTAGCGGGTAGGAGCTCTGGAAACACCATATATTTT. Encoded protein: CASSLAGRSSGNTIYF.

This clone was counted only a few times. The chain recombines TRBV4-2 with TRBJ2-7; 11 bases match TRBD2. The CDR3 sequence is 15 residues long. Unmatched junction bases numbered 9, after V lost 7 bases and J lost 4 bases. Germline V gene sequence: CDR1 LGHNA, CDR2 YNFKEQ. As DNA, the CDR3 is TGTGCCAGCACCTCGCTAGCGGGGGGTAGTTACGAGCAGTACTTC. It encodes CASTSLAGGSYEQYF.

CDR3 nucleotides: TGTGCCAGCAGTTCACCGGGACTAGCGGGGGACGCCGGCGAGCAGTACTTC. This translates into CASSSPGLAGDAGEQYF. The chain recombines TRBV28 with TRBJ2-5, with TRBD2 matching 14 bases. The closer fit of TRBJ2-7 to the DNA end suggests the J call may be wrong. Germline loops: CDR1 MDHEN, CDR2 SYDVKM. The CDR3 consists of 17 residues.

The gene calls are TRBV2 and TRBJ2-3; 7 bases match TRBD1. Trimming took 5 bases from V and 4 from J; bases not matched to a gene: 9. Looked up from germline, CDR1 is SNHLY and CDR2 is FYNNEI. The CDR3 runs to 15 residues. CDR3 sequence reads: CASSRDRVDSDTQYF. The CDR3 region has the DNA TGTGCCAGCAGTAGAGACAGGGTAGATTCAGATACGCAGTATTTT.

This chain links TRBV9 with TRBJ1-2, with 7 bases aligning to TRBD1. The V and J ends lost 0 bases and 3 bases, in that order; junction bases with no gene match: 2. This CDR3 has 14 amino acids. CDR1 and CDR2 from the germline V gene are SGDLS and YYNGEE. CDR3 loop: CASSVGQGDYGYTF. The CDR3 nucleotides read TGTGCCAGCAGCGTAGGACAGGGCGACTATGGCTACACCTTC. Based on the CDR3 plus reference TRBV9 and TRBJ1-2, the full variable domain is DSGVTQTPKHLITATGQRVTLRCSPRSGDLSVYWYQQSLDQGLQFLIQYYNGEERAKGNILERFSAQQFPDLHSELNLSSLELGDSALYFCASSVGQGDYGYTFGSGTRLTVV.

Worth noting for this clone: This sample includes further DNA sequences coding for the same CDR3. This rearrangement joins TRBV11-3 to TRBJ2-1, with TRBD2 identical over 10 bases. Germline CDR1 is SGHNT and CDR2 is YENEEA. The CDR3 runs to 15 residues. Trimming at V came to 6 bases and at J to 6 bases, leaving 8 bases not matched to a gene. The CDR3 DNA sequence: TGTGCCAGCAGTTATAGCGGGGGGATCGGCAATGAGCAGTTCTTC. Translated, it gives CASSYSGGIGNEQFF. Using reference TRBV11-3 and TRBJ2-1 for the parts outside the CDR3, the full variable domain is EAGVVQSPRYKIIEKKQPVAFWCNPISGHNTLYWYLQNLGQGPELLIRYENEEAVDDSQLPKDRFSAERLKGVDSTLKIQPAELGDSAVYLCASSYSGGIGNEQFFGPGTRLTVL.

The chain has TRBV25-1 and TRBJ1-2, with 10 bases that match TRBD1. V was pared by 6 bases and J by 8 bases, with 6 bases of the junction left unmatched. CDR3 length equals 13 residues. In germline, CDR1 is MGHDK, CDR2 SYGVNS. As DNA, the CDR3 is TGTGCCAGCAGGGGGGGACAGGGGCACGGCTACACCTTC. It encodes CASRGGQGHGYTF.